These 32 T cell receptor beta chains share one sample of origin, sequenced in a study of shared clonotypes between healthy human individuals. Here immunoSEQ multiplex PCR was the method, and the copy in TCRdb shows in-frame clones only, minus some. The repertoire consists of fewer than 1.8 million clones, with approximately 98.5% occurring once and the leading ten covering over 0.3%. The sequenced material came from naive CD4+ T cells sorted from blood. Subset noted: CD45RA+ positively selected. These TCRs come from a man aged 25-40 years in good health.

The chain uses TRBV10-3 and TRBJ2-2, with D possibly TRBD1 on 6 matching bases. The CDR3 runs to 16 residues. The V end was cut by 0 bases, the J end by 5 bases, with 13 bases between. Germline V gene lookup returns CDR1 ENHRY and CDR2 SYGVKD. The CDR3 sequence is CAISESPGTRTGELFF. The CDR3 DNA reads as TGTGCCATCAGTGAGTCCCCCGGGACAAGGACCGGGGAGCTGTTTTTT.

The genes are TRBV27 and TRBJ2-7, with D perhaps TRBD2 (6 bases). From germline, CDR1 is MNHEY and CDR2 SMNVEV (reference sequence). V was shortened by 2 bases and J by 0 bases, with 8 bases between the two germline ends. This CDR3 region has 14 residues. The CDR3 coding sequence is TGTGCCAGCAGTTTAACTAGCAGCTCCTACGAGCAGTACTTC. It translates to CASSLTSSSYEQYF.

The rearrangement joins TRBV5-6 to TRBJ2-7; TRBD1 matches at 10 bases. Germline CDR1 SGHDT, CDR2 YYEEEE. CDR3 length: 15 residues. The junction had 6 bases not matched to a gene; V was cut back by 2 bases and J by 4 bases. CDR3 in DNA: TGTGCCAGCAGCTTCCTGGACAGGGGGAGTTACGAGCAGTACTTC. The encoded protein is CASSFLDRGSYEQYF.

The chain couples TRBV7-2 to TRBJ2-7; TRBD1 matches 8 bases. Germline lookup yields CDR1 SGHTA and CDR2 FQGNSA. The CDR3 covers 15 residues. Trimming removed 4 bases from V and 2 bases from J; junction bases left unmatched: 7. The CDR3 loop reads CASSSPDRGTYEQYF. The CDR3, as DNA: TGTGCCAGCAGCTCGCCCGACAGGGGTACCTACGAGCAGTACTTC.

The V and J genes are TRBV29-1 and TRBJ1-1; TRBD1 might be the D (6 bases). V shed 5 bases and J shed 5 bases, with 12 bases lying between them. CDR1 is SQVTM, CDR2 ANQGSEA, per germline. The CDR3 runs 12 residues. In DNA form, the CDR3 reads TGCAGCGTTCATGGGGGGCGGACTGAAGCTTTCTTT. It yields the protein CSVHGGRTEAFF. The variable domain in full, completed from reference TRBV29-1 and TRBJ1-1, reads SAVISQKPSRDICQRGTSLTIQCQVDSQVTMMFWYRQQPGQSLTLIATANQGSEATYESGFVIDKFPISRPNLTFSTLTVSNMSPEDSSIYLCSVHGGRTEAFFGQGTRLTVV.

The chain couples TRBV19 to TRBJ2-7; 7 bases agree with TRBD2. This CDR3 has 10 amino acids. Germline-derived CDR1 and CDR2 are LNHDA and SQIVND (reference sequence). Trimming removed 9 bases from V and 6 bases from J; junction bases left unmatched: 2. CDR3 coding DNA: TGTGCCAGGGGGGGGACCGAGCAGTACTTC. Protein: CARGGTEQYF.

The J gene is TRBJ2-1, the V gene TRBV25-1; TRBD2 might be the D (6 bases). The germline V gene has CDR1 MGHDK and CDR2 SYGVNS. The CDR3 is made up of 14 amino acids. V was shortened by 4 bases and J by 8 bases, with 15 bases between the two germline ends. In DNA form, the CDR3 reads TGTGCCAGCAGTGCCGGGAGTACAACAGATGAGCAGTTCTTC. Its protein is CASSAGSTTDEQFF.

In nucleotides, the CDR3 is TGTGCCAGCAGTCCCAGGAGAGGGGGTCAGCCCCAGCATTTT. This sequence encodes CASSPRRGGQPQHF. This sequence joins TRBV28 and TRBJ1-5, with D perhaps TRBD1 (6 bases). Trimming pared 5 bases from V and 6 bases from J, leaving 14 bases between. Per the germline V gene, CDR1 is MDHEN and CDR2 is SYDVKM. The CDR3 extends over 14 amino acids.

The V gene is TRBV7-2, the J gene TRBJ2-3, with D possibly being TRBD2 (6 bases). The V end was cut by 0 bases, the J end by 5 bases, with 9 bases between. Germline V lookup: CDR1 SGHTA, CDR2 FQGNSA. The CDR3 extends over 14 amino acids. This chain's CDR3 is CASSLAYGRDTQYF. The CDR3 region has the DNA TGTGCCAGCAGCTTAGCGTACGGGAGAGATACGCAGTATTTT.

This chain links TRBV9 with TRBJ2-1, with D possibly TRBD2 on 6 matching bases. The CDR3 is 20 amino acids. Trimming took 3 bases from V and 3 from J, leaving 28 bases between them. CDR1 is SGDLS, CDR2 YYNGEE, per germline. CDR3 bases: TGTGCCAGCAGCGCACGGCTACCTCGAAACGGGAGCACCAACTACAATGAGCAGTTCTTC. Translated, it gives CASSARLPRNGSTNYNEQFF.

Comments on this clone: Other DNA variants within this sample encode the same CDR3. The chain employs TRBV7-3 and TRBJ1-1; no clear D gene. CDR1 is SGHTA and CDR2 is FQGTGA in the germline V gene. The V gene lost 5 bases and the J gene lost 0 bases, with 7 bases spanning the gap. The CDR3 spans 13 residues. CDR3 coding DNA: TGTGCCAGCAGCCCGACCCTGAACACTGAAGCTTTCTTT. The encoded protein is CASSPTLNTEAFF. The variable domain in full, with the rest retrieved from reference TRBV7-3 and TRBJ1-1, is GAGVSQTPSNKVTEKGKYVELRCDPISGHTALYWYRQSLGQGPEFLIYFQGTGAADDSGLPNDRFFAVRPEGSVSTLKIQRTERGDSAVYLCASSPTLNTEAFFGQGTRLTVV.

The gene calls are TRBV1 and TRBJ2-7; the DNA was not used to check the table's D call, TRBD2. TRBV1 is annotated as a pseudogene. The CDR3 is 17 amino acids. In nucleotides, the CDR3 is TGCACCAGCAGCCAAGACGGGTTTACGTTAAGCTCCTACGAGCAGTACTTC. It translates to CTSSQDGFTLSSYEQYF.

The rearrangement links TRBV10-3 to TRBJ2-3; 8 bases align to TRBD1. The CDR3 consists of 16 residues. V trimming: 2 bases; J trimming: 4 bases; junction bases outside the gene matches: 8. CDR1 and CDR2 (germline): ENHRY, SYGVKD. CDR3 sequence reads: CAISERQGRSADTQYF. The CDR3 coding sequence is TGTGCCATCAGTGAGAGACAGGGGCGTTCCGCAGATACGCAGTATTTT.

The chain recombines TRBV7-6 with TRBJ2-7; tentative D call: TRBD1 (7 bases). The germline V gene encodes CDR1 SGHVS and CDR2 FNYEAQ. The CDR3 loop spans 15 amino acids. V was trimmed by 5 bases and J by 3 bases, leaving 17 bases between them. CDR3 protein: CASSLGGDRIYEQYF. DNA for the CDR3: TGTGCCAGCAGCCTTGGAGGGGACAGAATCTACGAGCAGTACTTC.

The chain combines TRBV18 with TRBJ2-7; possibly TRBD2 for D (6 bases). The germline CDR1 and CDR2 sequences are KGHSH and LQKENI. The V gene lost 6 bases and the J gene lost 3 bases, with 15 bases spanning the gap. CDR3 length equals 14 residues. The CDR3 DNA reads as TGTGCCAGCTCCCTTTTAGCGGACAACTACGAGCAGTACTTC. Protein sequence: CASSLLADNYEQYF.

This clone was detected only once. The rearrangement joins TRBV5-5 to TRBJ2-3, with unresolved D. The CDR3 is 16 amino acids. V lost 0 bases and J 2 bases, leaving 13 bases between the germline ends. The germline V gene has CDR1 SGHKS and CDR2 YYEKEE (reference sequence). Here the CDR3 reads CASSLADPYNTDTQYF. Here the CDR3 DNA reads TGTGCCAGCAGCTTGGCCGACCCGTATAACACAGATACGCAGTATTTT.

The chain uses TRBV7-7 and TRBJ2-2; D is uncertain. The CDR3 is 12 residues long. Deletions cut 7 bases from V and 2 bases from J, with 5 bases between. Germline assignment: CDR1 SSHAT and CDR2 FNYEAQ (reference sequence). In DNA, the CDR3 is TGTGCCAGCACAAGCAACACCGGGGAGCTGTTTTTT. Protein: CASTSNTGELFF.

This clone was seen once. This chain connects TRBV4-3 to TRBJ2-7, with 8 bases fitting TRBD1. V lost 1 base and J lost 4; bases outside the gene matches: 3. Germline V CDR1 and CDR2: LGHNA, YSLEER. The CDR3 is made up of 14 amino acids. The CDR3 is CASSQGDRGYEQYF. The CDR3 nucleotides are TGCGCCAGCAGCCAAGGTGACAGGGGATACGAGCAGTACTTC.

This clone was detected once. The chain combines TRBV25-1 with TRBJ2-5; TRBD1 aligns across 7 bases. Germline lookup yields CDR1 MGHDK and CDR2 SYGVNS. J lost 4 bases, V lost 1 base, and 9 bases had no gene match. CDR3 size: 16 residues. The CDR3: CASSESGDRVRETQYF. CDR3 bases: TGTGCCAGCAGTGAATCAGGAGACAGGGTCCGAGAGACCCAGTACTTC.

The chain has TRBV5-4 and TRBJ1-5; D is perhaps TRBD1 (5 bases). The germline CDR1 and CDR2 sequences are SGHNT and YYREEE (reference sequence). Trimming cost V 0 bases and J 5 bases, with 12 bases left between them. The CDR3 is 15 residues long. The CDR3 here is CASSLERQGDQPQHF. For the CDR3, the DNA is TGTGCCAGCAGCTTGGAAAGGCAGGGTGATCAGCCCCAGCATTTT.

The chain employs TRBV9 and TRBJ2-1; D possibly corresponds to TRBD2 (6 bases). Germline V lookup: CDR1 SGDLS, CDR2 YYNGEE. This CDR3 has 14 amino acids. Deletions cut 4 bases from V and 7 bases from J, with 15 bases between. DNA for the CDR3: TGTGCCAGCAGCCTGCGGGGTGCGGCAAATGAGCAGTTCTTC. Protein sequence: CASSLRGAANEQFF.

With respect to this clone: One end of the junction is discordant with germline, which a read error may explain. The CDR3 DNA is TGTGCCAGCAGTAGATACCCTACCGGGACGCCAAACTTC. Translation gives CASSRYPTGTPNF. J is TRBJ2-5 and V is TRBV7-2, with D perhaps matching TRBD1 or TRBD2 (5 bases each). The CDR3 consists of 13 residues. Germline CDR1 reads SGHTA; CDR2 reads FQGNSA.

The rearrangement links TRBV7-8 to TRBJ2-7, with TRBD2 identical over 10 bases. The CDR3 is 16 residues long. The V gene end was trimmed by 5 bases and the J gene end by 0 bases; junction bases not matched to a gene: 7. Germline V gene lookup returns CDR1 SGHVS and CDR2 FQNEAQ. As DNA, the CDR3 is TGTGCCAGCAGCCCCCCATTAGCGGGAGGCTCCTACGAGCAGTACTTC. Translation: CASSPPLAGGSYEQYF.

The CDR3, as DNA: TGTGCCACCAGCAGAAAAATCCCAAGGCTAGCGGCCTACAATGAGCAGTTCTTC. It codes for CATSRKIPRLAAYNEQFF. The chain recombines TRBV15 with TRBJ2-1, with 7 bases identical to TRBD2. The CDR3 spans 18 residues. With 2 bases clipped from V and 2 bases from J, the junction kept 12 bases outside the gene matches. The germline V gene encodes CDR1 LNHNV and CDR2 YYDKDF (reference sequence).

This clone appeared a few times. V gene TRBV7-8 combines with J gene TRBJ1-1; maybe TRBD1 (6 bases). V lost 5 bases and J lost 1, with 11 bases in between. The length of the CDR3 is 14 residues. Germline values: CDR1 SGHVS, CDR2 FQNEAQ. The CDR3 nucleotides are TGTGCCAGCAGCGCGCAGACAGGGAACACTGAAGCTTTCTTT. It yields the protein CASSAQTGNTEAFF.

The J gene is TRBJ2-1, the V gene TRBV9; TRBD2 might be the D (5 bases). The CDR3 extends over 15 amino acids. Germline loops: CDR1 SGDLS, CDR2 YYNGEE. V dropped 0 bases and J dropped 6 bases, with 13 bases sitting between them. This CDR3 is CASSVDLTRINEQFF. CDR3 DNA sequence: TGTGCCAGCAGCGTAGACCTAACTAGAATCAATGAGCAGTTCTTC.

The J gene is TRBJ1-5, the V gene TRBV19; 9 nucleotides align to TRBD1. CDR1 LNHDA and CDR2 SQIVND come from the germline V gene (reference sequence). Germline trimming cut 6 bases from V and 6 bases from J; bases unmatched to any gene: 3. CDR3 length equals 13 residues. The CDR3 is CASRGQGFQPQHF. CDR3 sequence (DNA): TGTGCCAGTAGGGGACAGGGCTTTCAGCCCCAGCATTTT.

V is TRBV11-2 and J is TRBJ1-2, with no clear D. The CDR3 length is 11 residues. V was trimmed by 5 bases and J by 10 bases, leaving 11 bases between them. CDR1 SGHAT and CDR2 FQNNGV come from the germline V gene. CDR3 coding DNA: TGTGCCAGCAGCCAAAGTCCTTCCTACACCTTC. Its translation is CASSQSPSYTF.

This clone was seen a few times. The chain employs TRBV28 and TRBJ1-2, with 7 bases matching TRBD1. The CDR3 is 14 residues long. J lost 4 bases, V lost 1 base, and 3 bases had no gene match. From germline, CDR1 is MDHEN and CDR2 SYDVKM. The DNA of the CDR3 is TGTGCCAGCAGTTTATCGACAGGGCCCTATGGCTACACCTTC. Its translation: CASSLSTGPYGYTF.

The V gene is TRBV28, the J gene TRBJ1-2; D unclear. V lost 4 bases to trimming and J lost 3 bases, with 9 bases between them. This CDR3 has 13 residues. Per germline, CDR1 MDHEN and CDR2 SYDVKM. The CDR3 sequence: CASSYTEDYGYTF. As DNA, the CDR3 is TGTGCCAGCAGTTATACCGAGGACTATGGCTACACCTTC.

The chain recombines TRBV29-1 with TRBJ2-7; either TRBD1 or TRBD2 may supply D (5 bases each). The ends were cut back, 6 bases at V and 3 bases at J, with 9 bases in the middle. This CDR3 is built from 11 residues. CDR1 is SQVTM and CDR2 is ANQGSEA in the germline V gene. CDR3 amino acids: CSVRAGYEQYF. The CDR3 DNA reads TGCAGCGTCAGGGCGGGCTACGAGCAGTACTTC.

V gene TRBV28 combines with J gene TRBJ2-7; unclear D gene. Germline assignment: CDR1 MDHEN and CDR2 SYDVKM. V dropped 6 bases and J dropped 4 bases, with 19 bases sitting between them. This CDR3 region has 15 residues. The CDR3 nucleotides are TGTGCCAGCAGACCACCAAAGGTAATACGATACGAGCAGTACTTC. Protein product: CASRPPKVIRYEQYF.